Following are 7 T cell receptor beta chains from one sample sequenced in a study of blood T cell repertoires in COVID-19. Profiling relied on immunoSEQ multiplex PCR, and the TCRdb table lists in-frame clones only, not all of them. The data hold about 160,000 clones, with 84% observed a single time. Specimen: peripheral blood. The receptor set was obtained from a man between 65 and 85 years old with acute or convalescent COVID-19.

This chain connects TRBV9 to TRBJ2-1; TRBD2 matches 7 bases. Trimming took 4 bases from V and 5 from J; bases not matched to a gene: 3. The CDR3 spans 13 residues. Germline V gives CDR1 SGDLS, CDR2 YYNGEE. The CDR3 DNA reads as TGTGCCAGCAGCCCTAGCGGCAACAATGAGCAGTTCTTC. It specifies CASSPSGNNEQFF.

CDR3 region: CASSPPSRLDEQFF. DNA for the CDR3: TGTGCCAGCTCACCACCGTCCAGACTGGATGAGCAGTTCTTC. The chain combines TRBV18 with TRBJ2-1; D call uncertain. This CDR3 contains 14 residues. Trimming stripped 0 bases from V and 8 bases from J, with 11 bases between. Germline values: CDR1 KGHSH, CDR2 LQKENI.

The count of this clone is one. The rearrangement joins TRBV28 to TRBJ1-1; tentatively, D is TRBD1 (5 bases). The V gene lost 2 bases and the J gene lost 4 bases, with 8 bases spanning the gap. This CDR3 has 13 residues. In germline, CDR1 is MDHEN, CDR2 SYDVKM. The CDR3: CASSLPGGTEAFF. The DNA of the CDR3 is TGTGCCAGCAGTTTACCCGGGGGCACTGAAGCTTTCTTT.

This clone was seen only a few times. This chain joins TRBV15 and TRBJ1-1; no clear D gene. Germline V gives CDR1 LNHNV, CDR2 YYDKDF (reference sequence). The ends were cut back, 1 base at V and 4 bases at J, with 10 bases in the middle. The CDR3 has 14 residues. The CDR3 sequence: CATSRVRPGTEAFF. The CDR3 coding sequence is TGTGCCACCAGCAGAGTTCGTCCCGGCACTGAAGCTTTCTTT.

Written as DNA, the CDR3 is TGTGCCAGTAGTAATAGCGGAGGCGCCTCTGGGGCCAACGTCCTGACTTTC. The encoded protein is CASSNSGGASGANVLTF. The gene calls are TRBV19 and TRBJ2-6; tentatively, D is TRBD2 (6 bases). CDR1 is LNHDA and CDR2 is SQIVND in the germline V gene (reference sequence). The CDR3 contains 17 residues. The V end was cut by 4 bases, the J end by 0 bases, with 13 bases between.

This clone has more than one count but fewer than ten. At the DNA level, this CDR3 is encoded by other sequences in the same sample as well. The rearrangement uses TRBV11-2 and TRBJ1-5; TRBD1 agrees at 7 bases. After removal of 1 base from V and 7 bases from J, the junction contained 7 bases not matched to a gene. Looked up from germline, CDR1 is SGHAT and CDR2 is FQNNGV. The CDR3 runs to 15 residues. The CDR3 loop is CASSLGPQGDQPQHF. In nucleotides, the CDR3 is TGTGCCAGCAGCTTAGGCCCCCAGGGGGACCAGCCCCAGCATTTT.

The rearrangement uses TRBV27 and TRBJ1-6, with D unresolved. V was pared by 3 bases and J by 8 bases, with 8 bases between. This CDR3 is built from 13 residues. CDR1 and CDR2 (germline): MNHEY, SMNVEV (reference sequence). CDR3 DNA sequence: TGTGCCAGCAGTTTCGGTATAGATTCACCCCTCCACTTT. Its protein is CASSFGIDSPLHF.